Following are 30 T cell receptor beta chains from one sample sequenced in a study of cytomegalovirus exposure and HLA in healthy donors. TCRdb's table, derived via immunoSEQ multiplex PCR, lists solely in-frame clones and lacks some. This sample yields 100,000 to 150,000 clones, of which about nine tenths are seen a single time; 2% belongs to the top ten. Sequencing was carried out using PBMCs. Source of these receptors: a young woman in good health and CMV-seronegative.

V and J are TRBV7-8 and TRBJ2-1; possible D gene TRBD2, 6 bases. V dropped 1 base and J dropped 4 bases, with 14 bases sitting between them. The germline CDR1 and CDR2 sequences are SGHVS and FQNEAQ. This CDR3 comprises 16 residues. CDR3 bases: TGTGCCAGCAGCTTAGTTGGCGGGATCAGTTACAATGAGCAGTTCTTC. Translation gives CASSLVGGISYNEQFF.

The gene calls are TRBV19 and TRBJ2-1; a possible D gene is TRBD2 (6 bases). V lost 3 bases to trimming and J lost 8 bases, with 11 bases between them. The germline gives CDR1 LNHDA, CDR2 SQIVND (reference sequence). The CDR3 is made up of 13 amino acids. CDR3 sequence reads: CASSIELAYEQFF. The CDR3 nucleotides are TGTGCCAGTAGTATCGAACTAGCATATGAGCAGTTCTTC.

The V call is TRBV29-1, the J call TRBJ2-3, with D perhaps TRBD1 (5 bases). Trimming pared 1 base from V and 2 bases from J, leaving 16 bases between. CDR3 length: 16 amino acids. Germline V CDR1 and CDR2: SQVTM, ANQGSEA. As DNA, the CDR3 is TGCAGCGTTGAAGCAGGGAAGATTCGCCTCACAGATACGCAGTATTTT. Its protein product is CSVEAGKIRLTDTQYF.

The chain has TRBV19 and TRBJ2-2; D gene uncertain. V was trimmed by 3 bases and J by 0 bases, leaving 8 bases between them. Germline V gene data show CDR1 as LNHDA and CDR2 as SQIVND (reference sequence). This CDR3 has 15 residues. This CDR3 reads CASSIVRSNTGELFF. CDR3 DNA sequence: TGTGCCAGTAGTATCGTGAGATCGAACACCGGGGAGCTGTTTTTT.

The genes are TRBV5-1 and TRBJ2-2; TRBD1 is a possible D gene (6 bases). CDR3 length: 16 residues. Per germline, CDR1 SGHRS and CDR2 YFSETQ. V shed 0 bases and J shed 5 bases, with 14 bases lying between them. The CDR3 protein is CASSLVWGRLTGELFF. The DNA for the CDR3 is TGCGCCAGCAGCTTGGTGTGGGGGCGCTTAACCGGGGAGCTGTTTTTT.

The gene calls are TRBV25-1 and TRBJ1-1; D gene ambiguous. V shed 9 bases and J shed 1 base, with 18 bases lying between them. Germline-derived CDR1 and CDR2 are MGHDK and SYGVNS. This CDR3 spans 15 amino acids. In nucleotides, the CDR3 is TGTGCCAGTTCGATAAGATTGGGGAGGAACACTGAAGCTTTCTTT. This translates into CASSIRLGRNTEAFF.

The V call is TRBV10-3, the J call TRBJ2-7, with TRBD1 matching over 10 bases. The junction had 5 bases not matched to a gene; V was cut back by 3 bases and J by 3 bases. Germline V gene sequence: CDR1 ENHRY, CDR2 SYGVKD. This CDR3 is built from 15 residues. CDR3 DNA: TGTGCCATCAGTGACACGCGGACAGGGGGCTACGAGCAGTACTTC. Its translation is CAISDTRTGGYEQYF.

CDR3 residues: CAWSVQGVGNTIYF. CDR3 sequence (DNA): TGTGCCTGGAGTGTACAAGGGGTTGGAAACACCATATATTTT. The genes are TRBV30 and TRBJ1-3; D possibly corresponds to TRBD1 (5 bases). CDR3 length equals 14 residues. From germline, CDR1 is GTSNPN and CDR2 SVGIG (reference sequence). The germline V and J ends were trimmed by 0 bases and 3 bases, with 9 bases remaining between them.

V gene TRBV7-9 combines with J gene TRBJ1-2; 7 bases fit TRBD1. CDR1 and CDR2 from the germline V gene are SEHNR and FQNEAQ (reference sequence). The CDR3 totals 15 residues. V lost 5 bases and J lost 9; bases outside the gene matches: 15. This chain's CDR3 is CASSLGRGPASSYTF. The CDR3 DNA is TGTGCCAGCAGCCTGGGAAGGGGGCCGGCTTCGAGCTACACCTTC.

V gene TRBV6-6 combines with J gene TRBJ1-1; TRBD1 is a possible D gene (5 bases). In germline, CDR1 is MNHNY, CDR2 SVGAGI (reference sequence). The germline V and J ends were trimmed by 0 bases and 1 base, with 9 bases remaining between them. The CDR3 has 15 amino acids. This chain's CDR3 is CASSYSSTENTEAFF. The CDR3 region has the DNA TGTGCCAGCAGTTACTCGTCGACAGAGAACACTGAAGCTTTCTTT.

For this clone: Other DNA sequences within the sample encode an identical CDR3. The CDR3 is CASRQGYNQPQHF. For the CDR3, the DNA is TGTGCCAGCAGACAGGGATACAATCAGCCCCAGCATTTT. The genes are TRBV28 and TRBJ1-5, with D possibly matching TRBD1 (6 bases). The germline V gene has CDR1 MDHEN and CDR2 SYDVKM. The germline V and J ends were trimmed by 6 bases and 3 bases, with 9 bases remaining between them. CDR3 length: 13 amino acids.

V usage is TRBV19 and J usage is TRBJ1-2; a weak D match, TRBD1 (6 bases). The CDR3 consists of 12 residues. CDR1 is LNHDA and CDR2 is SQIVND in the germline V gene (reference sequence). Trimming shortened V by 1 base and J by 8 bases, and 8 bases separated the two germline ends. The CDR3 nucleotides read TGTGCCAGTAGTATAGCAGGGGACGGCTACACCTTC. Translating it yields CASSIAGDGYTF.

The gene calls are TRBV11-3 and TRBJ2-1, with a possible D match to TRBD2 (6 bases). Germline CDR1 and CDR2: SGHNT and YENEEA. The CDR3 is 14 amino acids. V was cut by 7 bases and J by 4 bases, with 14 bases left in between. This chain's CDR3 is CASTRREEYNEQFF. Here the CDR3 DNA reads TGTGCCAGCACTAGAAGGGAGGAATACAATGAGCAGTTCTTC.

In DNA, the CDR3 is TGTGCCAGCAGCCCTGGCCCGGGGGCTGGAAACACCATATATTTT. It yields the protein CASSPGPGAGNTIYF. The chain is built from TRBV4-2 and TRBJ1-3; D possibly corresponds to TRBD1 (5 bases). The V end lost 4 bases, the J end lost 2 bases, and 12 bases lay between the germline ends. Germline CDR1 reads LGHNA; CDR2 reads YNFKEQ. The length of the CDR3 is 15 residues.

This clone is a singleton in its sample. The rearrangement joins TRBV5-1 to TRBJ1-1; D remains unclear. CDR1 and CDR2 from the germline V gene are SGHRS and YFSETQ. Trimming took off 1 base at V and 8 bases at J, with 18 bases between the two ends. This CDR3 has 15 residues. The CDR3 DNA sequence: TGCGCCAGCAGCTTGTCCGGGGTGGATCGGGTCGAAGCTTTCTTT. It codes for CASSLSGVDRVEAFF. The whole variable domain, remainder taken from reference TRBV5-1 and TRBJ1-1, is KAGVTQTPRYLIKTRGQQVTLSCSPISGHRSVSWYQQTPGQGLQFLFEYFSETQRNKGNFPGRFSGRQFSNSRSEMNVSTLELGDSALYLCASSLSGVDRVEAFFGQGTRLTVV.

The chain couples TRBV5-1 to TRBJ2-7, with 7 positions matching TRBD1. The germline gives CDR1 SGHRS, CDR2 YFSETQ. This CDR3 has 13 amino acids. The V segment lost 4 bases and the J segment 2 bases; nucleotides outside the gene matches: 3. The CDR3 sequence: CASSPTGPYEQYF. DNA for the CDR3: TGCGCCAGCAGCCCGACAGGGCCCTACGAGCAGTACTTC.

V is TRBV7-6 and J is TRBJ2-1, with 9 nucleotides matching TRBD2. The CDR3 loop spans 15 amino acids. Germline CDR1 reads SGHVS; CDR2 reads FNYEAQ. After removal of 4 bases from V and 6 bases from J, the junction contained 7 bases not matched to a gene. The CDR3 DNA sequence: TGTGCCAGCAGCTCGACGACTAGCGGCCTCAATGAGCAGTTCTTC. It translates to CASSSTTSGLNEQFF.

J is TRBJ2-7 and V is TRBV28; TRBD1 agrees at 8 bases. The germline CDR1 and CDR2 sequences are MDHEN and SYDVKM. The CDR3 sequence is 14 residues long. V shed 8 bases and J 0 bases; nucleotides not matched to a gene: 6. DNA of the CDR3: TGTGCCAGCGGGGACAGGAAAAACTCCTACGAGCAGTACTTC. Encoded protein: CASGDRKNSYEQYF.

This clone showed up just a few times. The chain links TRBV5-1 to TRBJ2-7; 10 bases are a match to TRBD1. The CDR3 length is 14 residues. Losses at the gene ends were 0 bases for V and 5 bases for J; bases not matched to a gene: 2. Looked up from germline, CDR1 is SGHRS and CDR2 is YFSETQ. The CDR3 sequence is CASSLGQGADEQYF. As DNA, the CDR3 is TGCGCCAGCAGCTTGGGACAGGGGGCGGACGAGCAGTACTTC.

Comments on this clone: One end of the junction fails to match germline, which may point to a read error. The genes are TRBV29-1 and TRBJ2-7, with TRBD1 matching 7 bases. The CDR3 totals 15 residues. The V gene's germline CDR1 is SQVTM and CDR2 ANQGSEA. CDR3 region: CSVEGQGTDFYQQYF. CDR3 coding DNA: TGCAGCGTTGAAGGGCAGGGGACAGATTTCTACCAGCAGTACTTC.

Points on this clone: Other nucleotide sequences from this sample produce the same CDR3. J is TRBJ2-1 and V is TRBV11-3; no clear D gene. Trimming removed 1 base from V and 1 base from J, with 5 bases in between. The CDR3 spans 14 residues. CDR1 is SGHNT, CDR2 YENEEA, per germline. The CDR3 is CASSLAVSYNEQFF. The CDR3 DNA reads TGTGCCAGCAGCTTAGCAGTTTCCTACAATGAGCAGTTCTTC.

This chain uses TRBV7-9 with TRBJ2-3; the match to TRBD2 covers 9 bases. CDR3 size: 17 residues. The germline V gene has CDR1 SEHNR and CDR2 FQNEAQ (reference sequence). Germline trimming cut 5 bases from V and 0 bases from J; bases unmatched to any gene: 9. CDR3 sequence (DNA): TGTGCCAGCAGCCTGTACGTCAGCGGGAGGAGCACAGATACGCAGTATTTT. It codes for CASSLYVSGRSTDTQYF.

This clone was counted between two and nine times. The J gene is TRBJ2-7, the V gene TRBV7-8; D gene uncertain. The ends were cut back, 5 bases at V and 5 bases at J, with 10 bases in the middle. Germline assignment: CDR1 SGHVS and CDR2 FQNEAQ. This CDR3 region has 12 residues. DNA of the CDR3: TGTGCCAGCAGCGTAGTCTTCCACGAGCAGTACTTC. This translates into CASSVVFHEQYF.

The chain has TRBV23-1 and TRBJ2-5; tentatively, D is TRBD2 (6 bases). TRBV23-1 is reported as an ORF; its role is uncertain. The CDR3 is 16 amino acids. V lost 0 bases and J lost 2, with 13 bases in between. CDR3 nucleotides: TGCGCCAGCAGTCAATCACGGCGGGAAGGGCAAGAGACCCAGTACTTC. This sequence encodes CASSQSRREGQETQYF.

The J gene is TRBJ2-7, the V gene TRBV28; D unclear. Germline V lookup: CDR1 MDHEN, CDR2 SYDVKM. The CDR3 has 15 amino acids. The V and J ends lost 5 bases and 7 bases respectively, with 21 bases between them. CDR3 bases: TGTGCCAGCAGTCCGCGATTCAGAGGAATCCTAGAGCAGTACTTC. Translating it yields CASSPRFRGILEQYF.

As for this clone: Germline and junction disagree at one end, which may indicate a read error. The chain combines TRBV7-9 with TRBJ2-7; tentatively, D is TRBD2 (6 bases). The CDR3 length is 14 residues. Germline V CDR1 and CDR2: SEHNR, FQNEAQ (reference sequence). CDR3 DNA sequence: TGTGCCAGCAGTTTAGGGTCGGGCGGGAACGAGCAGTACTTC. It specifies CASSLGSGGNEQYF.

This sequence joins TRBV28 and TRBJ2-7; 7 bases line up with TRBD2. J gave up 2 bases and V 3 bases, and 4 bases lay outside the gene matches. CDR3 length: 14 residues. The germline gives CDR1 MDHEN, CDR2 SYDVKM. The CDR3 is CASSFFGLAYEQYF. The CDR3 DNA reads as TGTGCCAGCAGTTTCTTCGGACTAGCCTACGAGCAGTACTTC.

This chain uses TRBV4-1 with TRBJ1-1; no firm D call. This CDR3 contains 15 residues. Looked up from germline, CDR1 is MGHRA and CDR2 is YSYEKL. The germline V and J ends were trimmed by 4 bases and 0 bases, with 12 bases remaining between them. DNA of the CDR3: TGCGCCAGCAGCCTAAGGGAGGGTCTGAACACTGAAGCTTTCTTT. Its protein product is CASSLREGLNTEAFF.

V usage is TRBV5-1 and J usage is TRBJ2-2; 10 bases fit TRBD2. The CDR3 has 17 residues. In germline, CDR1 is SGHRS, CDR2 YFSETQ. Germline trimming cut 1 base from V and 5 bases from J; bases unmatched to any gene: 8. The CDR3 nucleotides are TGCGCCAGCAGCTTGTCTACGGGTAGCGGGAGGACCGGGGAGCTGTTTTTT. Protein product: CASSLSTGSGRTGELFF.

The chain combines TRBV4-1 with TRBJ2-7; the D is unclear. Trimming stripped 3 bases from V and 3 bases from J, with 12 bases between. This CDR3 region has 14 residues. Germline V lookup: CDR1 MGHRA, CDR2 YSYEKL. The CDR3 loop reads CASSQAAGLYEQYF. CDR3 bases: TGCGCCAGCAGCCAGGCTGCTGGCCTCTACGAGCAGTACTTC.